This T cell receptor (beta chain) was found in a study of identifying expanded T cells in peripheral blood (dated 2019 in TCRdb). Some background on the complete study: Technical replicates were generated by sequencing separate aliquots of the same genomic DNA pool, with four replicates compared pairwise. What the work shows at the level of the full study, not this receptor alone: The beta-binomial model significantly reduced the number of clones called differentially abundant and the false-positive rate across all healthy-donor time intervals. For all healthy donors, the variance in clone template counts between approximately two-week samples rose significantly as total template count increased. The binomial model flagged about 1.2 differentially abundant clones between technical replicates, compared with roughly 17 over about two weeks and 18 to 20 over around four weeks. It was expected by the authors that biological variance in healthy repertoires might increase further over much longer intervals, such as months to years.

TCRbeta CDR3 regions were profiled by bias-controlled multiplex PCR amplification of genomic DNA with the immunoSEQ Assay. The study's processing was this. The absolute abundance of each unique TCRbeta CDR3 region was quantified after sequences were collapsed and filtered. Differential abundance was assessed using a binomial (Fisher-equivalent) model and a beta-binomial model in which time-dependent variance fitted from healthy donors was added. Clones with fewer than 5 combined templates were excluded, and clones with Benjamini-Hochberg FDR below 0.01 were called differentially abundant. Using the form v = (b*log(k)+a)^2, the beta-binomial variance was modeled as a function of the total template count across the two samples. TCRdb provides this immuneACCESS table in a form limited to in-frame rearrangements. Some clones are lacking; in checked studies, under half of them reflect an unresolved V gene, and why the rest are absent is not known. V, J and clone size are those of that table, while D and trimming were read from the DNA. This sample comprises about 100,000 clones, around 88% of them detected only once. The ten most abundant clones make up approximately 18% of the sample.

V and J lose 3 bases and 1 base, and a span of 10 bases separates them. The CDR3 spans 15 residues, from the cysteine through the phenylalanine. Here the CDR3 DNA is all that survives: 45 bases in frame from base 1. The CDR1 and CDR2 encoded by the germline V gene are LGHNA and YSLEER. During the collection period, no immune events, such as infections, were documented for the healthy donors. Healthy-donor blood repertoires served as a training cohort to calibrate time-dependent variance in a beta-binomial model of T-cell clone differential abundance. There were about 10 healthy donors in the training cohort, of whom 3 were female and 7 were male. The donors were between about 29 and 65 years old, with an average age of about 47 years. Whole blood was collected from each healthy donor at three time points spaced about two weeks apart and obtained from a commercial supplier. For immunosequencing, genomic DNA was extracted from unsorted whole blood.

With regard to this clone: Its cognate antigen has yet to be identified. No quality values exist for individual bases; no much larger clone is one base distant.

Input material: blood. The rearranged chain carries TRBV4-3 and TRBJ1-3, with TRBD1 perhaps the D gene, on 6 matching bases. The clonotype was recovered from a person aged 18 to 75 in good health. The CDR3: CASSHEGGSGNTIYF. The sequenced DNA is TGCGCCAGCAGCCATGAAGGGGGTTCTGGAAACACCATATATTTT.